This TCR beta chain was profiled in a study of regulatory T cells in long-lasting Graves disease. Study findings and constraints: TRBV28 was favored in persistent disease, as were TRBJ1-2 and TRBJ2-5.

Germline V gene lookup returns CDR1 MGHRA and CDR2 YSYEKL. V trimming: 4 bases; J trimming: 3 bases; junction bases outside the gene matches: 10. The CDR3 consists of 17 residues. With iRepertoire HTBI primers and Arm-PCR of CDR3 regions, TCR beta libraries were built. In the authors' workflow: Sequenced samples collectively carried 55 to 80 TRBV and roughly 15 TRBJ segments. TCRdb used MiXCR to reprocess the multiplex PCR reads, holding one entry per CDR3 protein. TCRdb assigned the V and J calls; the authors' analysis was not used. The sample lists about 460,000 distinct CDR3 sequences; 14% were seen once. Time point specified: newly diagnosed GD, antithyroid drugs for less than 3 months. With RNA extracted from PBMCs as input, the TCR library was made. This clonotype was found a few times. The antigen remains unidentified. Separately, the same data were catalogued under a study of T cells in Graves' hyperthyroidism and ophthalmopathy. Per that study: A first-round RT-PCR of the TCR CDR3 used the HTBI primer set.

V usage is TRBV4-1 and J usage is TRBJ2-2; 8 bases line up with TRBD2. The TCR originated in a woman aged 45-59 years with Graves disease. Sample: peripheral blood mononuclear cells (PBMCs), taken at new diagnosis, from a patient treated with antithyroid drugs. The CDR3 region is CASSPPRVAGHTGELFF. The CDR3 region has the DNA TGCGCCAGCAGCCCCCCCCGGGTAGCGGGACACACCGGGGAGCTGTTTTTT.